The clone carrying this T cell receptor beta chain was observed once. Drawn from each donor were 7.5 to 10 milliliters of peripheral blood. Primed by a sample-barcoded 5' primer and a J-beta primer mix, a second PCR proceeded for 7 to 11 cycles. TCRdb itself ran the 5' RACE reads through MiXCR, one entry per CDR3 protein. The sample contains 1.5 million to 2 million distinct CDR3 sequences, less than 50% of which appear only once. The data stem from a study of blood T cells in healthy people across ages. Whole-study context: Per two T cells, about one barcoded beta molecule was captured through template switching.

The CDR3 length is 14 residues. Per germline, CDR1 DFQATT and CDR2 SNEGSKA (reference sequence). With 6 bases clipped from V and 3 bases from J, the junction kept 7 bases outside the gene matches. The V gene is TRBV20-1, the J gene TRBJ2-3; 9 bases align to TRBD2. The specimen sequenced was blood. This clonotype was obtained from a middle-aged woman in good health. CDR3 sequence reads: CSAPTGLATDTQYF. The CDR3 DNA reads TGCAGTGCCCCAACGGGACTAGCAACAGATACGCAGTATTTT.